This T cell receptor beta chain was identified in a study of shared clonotypes between healthy human individuals. Regarding the study as a whole: Larger estimated richness was generally recorded for naive subsets relative to memory subsets.

Germline CDR1 and CDR2: SGHVS and FQNEAQ. V lost 2 bases, J lost 3 bases, and 5 bases stayed unmatched. This CDR3 region has 15 residues. Execution of the assay was at deep level. Approximately 200 ng DNA, 30,000 or so T cell genomes, went into each sorted-subset replicate PCR. Sequencing was performed with immunoSEQ multiplex PCR; in TCRdb, only in-frame clones are kept and a portion is missing. This table has millions of clones, about 95% appearing once. As concerns this clone: Its antigen is not identified.

CD45RO-negative, CCR7-selected cells formed the naive CD8 fraction, which excluded terminally differentiated effector memory CD45RA+ cells. Sample: naive CD8+ T cells sorted from blood. This chain connects TRBV7-8 to TRBJ2-5, with 8 bases matching TRBD2. The clonotype comes from a man younger than 30 in good health. DNA for the CDR3: TGTGCCAGCAGCTTATTCAGCGGGGGAGAAGAGACCCAGTACTTC. As protein: CASSLFSGGEETQYF.